This TCR beta chain emerged from a study of persistence of HIV-infected CD4 T cells. Study-wide context: Isolated cells were CMV- and HIV-1 Gag-responding CD4+ T cells.

The study's findings and limits: Degenerate expanded CDR3beta sequences were enriched among CMV- and Gag-responding cells.

With regard to this clone: Its antigen remains unknown.

With 0 bases clipped from V and 12 bases from J, the junction kept 9 bases outside the gene matches. This CDR3 has 15 amino acids. Germline V gene sequence: CDR1 SGDLS, CDR2 YYNGEE. This was the immunoSEQ version 4 assay in survey mode. The table came from immunoSEQ multiplex PCR; TCRdb's copy has only in-frame clones and leaves some out. The sample yields about 36,000 clones, over 75% seen once. Cells were stimulated with overlapping HIV-1 Gag 15-mer peptides. Memory cells lacking CD40L and CD69 with high CD45RO were sorted. The clonotype was recovered from an adult with HIV. The donor label of this sample is uncertain. The source was cultured CD4+ T cells from PBMCs, collected from a patient who received antiretroviral therapy. V gene TRBV9 combines with J gene TRBJ1-6, with 7 positions matching TRBD1. The CDR3 bases are TGTGCCAGCAGCGTAGGGGACAGCGGCCCCCAACCCCTCCACTTT. Its translation is CASSVGDSGPQPLHF.